This T cell receptor (beta chain) was sequenced for a study of T cell responses to AZD1222 COVID-19 vaccine (dated by TCRdb to about 2021). Turning to the overall study: A total of 230 to 250 trial participants underwent TCR sequencing, of whom about 200 received two doses of AZD1222 and some 25 received two doses of the MenACWY control vaccine. Trial participants were enrolled into age subgroups of 18-55, 56-69 and 70-plus years, which contained roughly 150, 30 and 60 TCR-sequenced participants, respectively. Study-wide findings and limitations: Conclusions about previously exposed vaccinees were limited because only six AZD1222 recipients were SARS-CoV-2 seropositive at baseline. In the small 56-69-year group, the increase in depth fell short of significance, most likely because of low power. After two AZD1222 doses, spike-specific TCR breadth and depth were significantly higher than at day 0 and than in MenACWY recipients. Epitopes outside the regions mutated in the B.1.351 and B.1.1.7 variants were reportedly recognized by nearly half of the unique spike-specific TCRs. Because no day 14 peak-response samples were available, the repertoires could be characterized only after the peak T cell response. Participants were mostly white British, with more females than males. The authors suggested clonal diversity may have been underestimated. Vaccine-associated CD4 TCRs spanned the whole spike protein, with dominant responses in regions 160-218 and 743-854.

Reading from cysteine to phenylalanine, the CDR3 counts 13 amino acids. The entry retains the CDR3 DNA only, 39 bases that are in frame from base 1. Trimming at the junction amounts to 0 bases on V and 2 bases on J, and the germline ends lie 7 bases apart. The germline V gene (reference sequence) supplies CDR1 GTSNPN and CDR2 SVGIG. Concerning this clone itself: This clone's antigen is unknown. The record has no base qualities; no much larger clone is one base away.

The CDR3 regions of human TCRbeta chains were subjected to immunosequencing. The original methods were these. TCRs in the repertoires were matched against a reference library of SARS-CoV-2-specific TCRs that had been generated with the MIRA antigen-specificity platform. Breadth was defined as the fraction of unique TCRs that were SARS-CoV-2-associated. Depth was defined as the fraction of total T cells that were SARS-CoV-2-associated. Using the MIRA data, each spike-specific TCR was mapped to the spike region that the TCR reacts to and placed in a CD4 or CD8 class. Log10-transformed breadth and depth values were compared by one-way ANOVA with Sidak's multiple comparisons tests. TCRdb limited this immuneACCESS table to in-frame rearrangements with V and J called. A share of clones is missing; checked studies link under half to unresolved V genes, and the rest is unexplained. V and J calls and clone size are those listed in that table; D and trimming were worked out from the DNA. The sample profile shows 120,000 or so clones; approximately 80% of them were found once. The ten top clones hold about 26% of the sample.

Sample time point, as interpreted from the label and publication: about 28 days (+/-7) after the second vaccine dose. AZD1222 recipients with second doses at about 4 weeks or about 12 weeks were pooled, because spike-specific TCR depth and breadth did not differ between schedules. The vaccinee samples were drawn from two UK trials, COV001 and COV002, one of which was a single-blind randomized controlled phase 2/3 trial testing AZD1222 (ChAdOx1 nCoV-19) in healthy adults. Trial participant PBMC samples were collected at day 0 and day 28 after the second dose for TCRbeta chain sequencing. Rearrangement joined TRBV30 to TRBJ2-5; the D segment cannot be called with confidence. The sequence was obtained from an adult who received the AZD1222 COVID-19 vaccine. The input for sequencing was peripheral blood, taken 28 days after the second AZD1222 dose. The DNA sequence is as follows: TGTGCCTGGAGTGTACAAAAACAAGAGACCCAGTACTTC. It translates to CAWSVQKQETQYF.